What follows is one T cell receptor (beta chain) and its context. The data derive from a study of blood T cell repertoires in COVID-19. Study context: There were acute and convalescent COVID-19 samples, and they came from the United States, Italy and Spain. From T cells, B-cell-depleted T cells, or PBMCs came the material, which was cDNA or gDNA.

Repertoires were generated with immunoSEQ multiplex PCR, while TCRdb's copy carries only in-frame clones and drops some. The data contain roughly 280,000 clones, under 90% of them singletons. The sample was peripheral blood. The TCR originated in a man aged 50-60 years with acute or convalescent COVID-19.

CDR3: CASSYQTGELFF. The CDR3 bases are TGTGCCAGCAGTTACCAAACCGGGGAGCTGTTTTTT. V usage is TRBV6-5 and J usage is TRBJ2-2, with unresolved D. The CDR3 extends over 12 amino acids. The V end lost 2 bases, the J end lost 5 bases, and 3 bases lay between the germline ends. The germline gives CDR1 MNHEY, CDR2 SVGAGI.